This T cell receptor (beta chain) emerged from a study of monozygotic twins with inflammatory bowel disease. Each UMI harboured a 6-nucleotide sample barcode and was appended via template switching. TCRdb reprocessed the 5' RACE reads and keeps a single row for each CDR3 protein, giving no DNA. Here the sample table reports fewer than 400,000 distinct CDR3 sequences. Germline assignment: CDR1 MDHEN and CDR2 SYDVKM. The CDR3 spans 15 residues. The J gene is TRBJ2-5, the V gene TRBV28; TCRdb's D call, TRBD2, is unchecked because there is no DNA. Sequencing used blood. The sequence came from a human donor with ulcerative colitis or Crohn's disease, or a healthy co-twin of an affected twin (not recorded which). CDR3 sequence: CASTGTSGKQETQYF.